This T cell receptor beta chain came from a study of T cells in Graves' hyperthyroidism and ophthalmopathy. Overall study results and limits: Most expanded thyroid clonotypes above 0.001 also appeared in blood. Ophthalmopathy and stable hyperthyroidism were separated by a 13 V-J model.

The source material, RNA transcripts, was used to amplify TCR beta CDR3 regions. HTBI primers were used for first-round RT-PCR of the TCR CDR3. TCRdb reprocessed the multiplex PCR reads with MiXCR, giving one entry per CDR3 protein. The sample has more than 550,000 distinct CDR3 sequences, just under 45% seen once. With respect to this clonotype: Its antigen remains unknown.

Each diagnosis was grounded in clinical symptoms, serum thyroxine and TRAb, thyroid ultrasound, and orbital computed tomography. The receptor was derived from an adult man with Graves' disease, either hyperthyroidism or ophthalmopathy (not recorded which). Specimen: peripheral blood or thyroid tissue (not recorded which).

The CDR3 region is CASSLAHPGPMTTEAFF. The CDR3 DNA follows: TGTGCCAGCAGCTTAGCTCACCCGGGACCGATGACCACTGAAGCTTTCTTT. The chain employs TRBV7-2 and TRBJ1-1; weak D call: TRBD1 (5 bases). V was pared by 0 bases and J by 4 bases, with 18 bases between. CDR1 is SGHTA, CDR2 FQGNSA, per germline. The CDR3 length is 17 residues.